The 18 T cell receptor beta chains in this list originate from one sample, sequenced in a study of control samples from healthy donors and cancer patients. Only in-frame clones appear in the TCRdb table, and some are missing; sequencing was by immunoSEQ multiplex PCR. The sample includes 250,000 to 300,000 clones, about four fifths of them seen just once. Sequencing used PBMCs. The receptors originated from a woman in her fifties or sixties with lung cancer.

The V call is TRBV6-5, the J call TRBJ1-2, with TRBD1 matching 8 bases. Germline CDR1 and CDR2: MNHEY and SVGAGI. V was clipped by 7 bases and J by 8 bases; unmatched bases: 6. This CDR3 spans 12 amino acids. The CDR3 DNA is TGTGCCAGCATAATAACAGGGGGAGGCTACACCTTC. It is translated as CASIITGGGYTF.

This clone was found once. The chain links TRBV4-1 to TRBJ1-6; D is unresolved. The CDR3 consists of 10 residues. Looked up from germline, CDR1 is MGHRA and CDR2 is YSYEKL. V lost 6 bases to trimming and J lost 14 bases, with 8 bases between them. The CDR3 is CASSPRTLHF. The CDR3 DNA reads TGCGCCAGCAGTCCGAGGACCCTCCACTTT.

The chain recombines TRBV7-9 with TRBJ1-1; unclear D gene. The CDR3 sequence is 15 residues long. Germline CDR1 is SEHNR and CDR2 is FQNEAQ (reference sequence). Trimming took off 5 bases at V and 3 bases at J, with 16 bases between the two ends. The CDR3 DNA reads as TGTGCCAGCAGCCTCCGGAGGGCAATGGACACTGAAGCTTTCTTT. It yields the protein CASSLRRAMDTEAFF. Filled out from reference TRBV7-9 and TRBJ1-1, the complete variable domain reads DTGVSQNPRHKITKRGQNVTFRCDPISEHNRLYWYRQTLGQGPEFLTYFQNEAQLEKSRLLSDRFSAERPKGSFSTLEIQRTEQGDSAMYLCASSLRRAMDTEAFFGQGTRLTVV.

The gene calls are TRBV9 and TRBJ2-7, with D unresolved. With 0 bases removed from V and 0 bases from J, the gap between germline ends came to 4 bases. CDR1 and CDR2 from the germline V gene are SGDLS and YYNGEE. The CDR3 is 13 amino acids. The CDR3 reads CASSVAGSYEQYF. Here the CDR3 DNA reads TGTGCCAGCAGCGTAGCGGGCTCCTACGAGCAGTACTTC.

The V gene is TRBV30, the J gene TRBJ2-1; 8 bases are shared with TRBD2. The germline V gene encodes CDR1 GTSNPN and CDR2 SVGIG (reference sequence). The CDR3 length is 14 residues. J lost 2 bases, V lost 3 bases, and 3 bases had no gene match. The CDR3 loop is CAWSPGLAYNEQFF. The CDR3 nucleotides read TGTGCCTGGAGCCCGGGACTAGCCTACAATGAGCAGTTCTTC.

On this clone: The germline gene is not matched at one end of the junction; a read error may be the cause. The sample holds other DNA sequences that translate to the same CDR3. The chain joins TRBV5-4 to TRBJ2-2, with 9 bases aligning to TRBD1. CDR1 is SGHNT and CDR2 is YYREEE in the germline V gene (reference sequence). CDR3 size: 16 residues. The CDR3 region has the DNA TGTGCCAGCAGCCCTCCGGGACAGGGAATCACCGGAGAGCTGTTTTTT. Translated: CASSPPGQGITGELFF.

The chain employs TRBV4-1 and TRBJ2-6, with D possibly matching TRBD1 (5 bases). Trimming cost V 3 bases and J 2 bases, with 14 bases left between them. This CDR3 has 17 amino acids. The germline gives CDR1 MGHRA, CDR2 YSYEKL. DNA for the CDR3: TGCGCCAGCAGCCACTGGGGCCTGGACGCTGGGGCCAACGTCCTGACTTTC. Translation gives CASSHWGLDAGANVLTF.

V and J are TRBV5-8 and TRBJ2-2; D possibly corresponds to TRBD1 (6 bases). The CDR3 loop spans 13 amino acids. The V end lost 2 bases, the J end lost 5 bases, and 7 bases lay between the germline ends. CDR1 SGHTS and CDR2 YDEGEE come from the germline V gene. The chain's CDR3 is CASSFQGTGELFF. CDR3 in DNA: TGTGCCAGCAGCTTCCAGGGGACCGGGGAGCTGTTTTTT.

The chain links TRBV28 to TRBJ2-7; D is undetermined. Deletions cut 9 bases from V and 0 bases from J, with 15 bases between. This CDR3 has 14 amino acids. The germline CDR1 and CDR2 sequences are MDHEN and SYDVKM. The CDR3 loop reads CASSDPPSSYEQYF. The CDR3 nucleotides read TGTGCCAGTTCTGATCCCCCTAGCTCCTACGAGCAGTACTTC.

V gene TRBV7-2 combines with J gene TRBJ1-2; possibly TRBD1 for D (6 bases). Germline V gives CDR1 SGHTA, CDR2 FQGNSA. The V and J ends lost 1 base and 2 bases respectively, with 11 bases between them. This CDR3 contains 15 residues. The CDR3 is CASSLGGTQNYGYTF. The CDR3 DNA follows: TGTGCCAGCAGCTTAGGGGGGACACAGAACTATGGCTACACCTTC.

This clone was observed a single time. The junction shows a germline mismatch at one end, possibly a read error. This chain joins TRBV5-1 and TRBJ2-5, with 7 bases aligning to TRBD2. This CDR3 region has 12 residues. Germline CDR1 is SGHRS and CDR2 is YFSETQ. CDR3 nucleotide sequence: TGCGCCAGTGGGACTATGCAAGGGACCCAGTACTTC. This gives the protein CASGTMQGTQYF.

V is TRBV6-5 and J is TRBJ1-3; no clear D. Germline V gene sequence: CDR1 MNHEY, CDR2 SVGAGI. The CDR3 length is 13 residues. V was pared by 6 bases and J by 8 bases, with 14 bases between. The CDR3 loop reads CASRETGSDTIYF. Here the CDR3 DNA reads TGTGCCAGCAGGGAGACGGGGTCGGACACCATATATTTT.

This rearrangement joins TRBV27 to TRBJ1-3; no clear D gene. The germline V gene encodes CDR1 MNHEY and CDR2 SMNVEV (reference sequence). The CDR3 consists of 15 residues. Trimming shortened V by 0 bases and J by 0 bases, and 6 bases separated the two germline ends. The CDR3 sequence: CASSLSSLSGNTIYF. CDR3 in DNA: TGTGCCAGCAGTTTATCATCCCTCTCTGGAAACACCATATATTTT.

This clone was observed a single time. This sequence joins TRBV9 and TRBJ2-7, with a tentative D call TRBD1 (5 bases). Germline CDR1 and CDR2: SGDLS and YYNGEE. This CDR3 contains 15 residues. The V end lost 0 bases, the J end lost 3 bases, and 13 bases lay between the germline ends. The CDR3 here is CASSVAVGANYEQYF. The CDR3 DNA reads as TGTGCCAGCAGCGTAGCTGTAGGGGCTAACTACGAGCAGTACTTC.

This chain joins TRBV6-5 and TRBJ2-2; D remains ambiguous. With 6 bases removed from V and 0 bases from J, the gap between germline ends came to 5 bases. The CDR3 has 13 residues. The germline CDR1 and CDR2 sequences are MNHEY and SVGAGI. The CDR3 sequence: CASSSSNTGELFF. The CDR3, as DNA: TGTGCCAGCAGCTCCTCGAACACCGGGGAGCTGTTTTTT.

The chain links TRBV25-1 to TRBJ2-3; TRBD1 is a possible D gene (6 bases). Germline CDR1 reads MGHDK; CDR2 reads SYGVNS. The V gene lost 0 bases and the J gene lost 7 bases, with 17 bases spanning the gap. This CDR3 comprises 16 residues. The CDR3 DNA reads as TGTGCCAGCAGTGAATATAAGTTCGGCCAGGGGAATACGCAGTATTTT. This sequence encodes CASSEYKFGQGNTQYF.

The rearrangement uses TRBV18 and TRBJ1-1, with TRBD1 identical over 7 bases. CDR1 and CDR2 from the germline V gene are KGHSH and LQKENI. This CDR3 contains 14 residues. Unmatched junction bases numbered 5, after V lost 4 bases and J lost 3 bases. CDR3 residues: CASSQGAGDTEAFF. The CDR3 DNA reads TGTGCCAGCTCACAGGGGGCCGGTGACACTGAAGCTTTCTTT.

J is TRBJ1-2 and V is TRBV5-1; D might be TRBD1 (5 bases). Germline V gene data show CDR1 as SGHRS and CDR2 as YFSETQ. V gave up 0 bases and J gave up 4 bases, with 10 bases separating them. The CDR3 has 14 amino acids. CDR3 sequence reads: CASSLEGDGYGYTF. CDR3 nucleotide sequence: TGCGCCAGCAGCTTGGAAGGGGACGGCTATGGCTACACCTTC. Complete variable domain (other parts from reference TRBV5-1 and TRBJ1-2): KAGVTQTPRYLIKTRGQQVTLSCSPISGHRSVSWYQQTPGQGLQFLFEYFSETQRNKGNFPGRFSGRQFSNSRSEMNVSTLELGDSALYLCASSLEGDGYGYTFGSGTRLTVV.